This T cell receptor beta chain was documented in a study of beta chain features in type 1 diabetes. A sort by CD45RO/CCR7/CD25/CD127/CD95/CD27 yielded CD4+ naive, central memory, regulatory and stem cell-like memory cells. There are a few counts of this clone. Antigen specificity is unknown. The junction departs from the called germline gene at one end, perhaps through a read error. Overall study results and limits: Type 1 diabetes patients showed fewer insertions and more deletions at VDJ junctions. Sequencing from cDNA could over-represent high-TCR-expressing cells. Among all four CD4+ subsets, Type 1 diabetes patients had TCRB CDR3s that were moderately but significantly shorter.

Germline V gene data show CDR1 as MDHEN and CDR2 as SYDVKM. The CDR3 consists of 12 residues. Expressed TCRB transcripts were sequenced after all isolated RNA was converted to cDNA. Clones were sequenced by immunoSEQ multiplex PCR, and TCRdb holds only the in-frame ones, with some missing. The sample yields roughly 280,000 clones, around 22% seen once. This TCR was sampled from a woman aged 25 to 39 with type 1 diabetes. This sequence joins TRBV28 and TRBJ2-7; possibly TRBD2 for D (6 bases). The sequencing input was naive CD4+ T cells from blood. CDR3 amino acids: CASSPGTAQVFF. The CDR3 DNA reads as TGTGCCAGCAGTCCGGGGACTGCCCAGGTCTTCTTC.